This T cell receptor (beta chain) stems from a study of identical twins. CDR3 length equals 16 residues. Looked up from germline, CDR1 is MGHDK and CDR2 is SYGVNS. MiXCR, applied by TCRdb to the 5' RACE reads, yields one record per CDR3 protein. The sample contains 1.5 million to 2 million distinct CDR3 sequences, less than 40% of which appear only once. This chain uses TRBV25-1 with TRBJ2-1; D perhaps matches TRBD2 (7 bases). The tail of the sequence fits TRBJ2-7 better, so the J call may be wrong. Sequenced input: cord blood. This clonotype originated in a newborn girl in good health. The CDR3 spells CASSDSWGGSHNEQYF. The DNA for the CDR3 is TGTGCCAGCAGTGATTCGTGGGGGGGCTCCCACAATGAGCAGTACTTC.